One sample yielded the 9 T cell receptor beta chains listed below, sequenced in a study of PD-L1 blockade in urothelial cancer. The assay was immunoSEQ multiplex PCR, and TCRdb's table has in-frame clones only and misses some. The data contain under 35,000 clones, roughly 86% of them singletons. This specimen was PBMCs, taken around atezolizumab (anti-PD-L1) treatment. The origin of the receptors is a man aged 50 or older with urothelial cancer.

CDR3 coding DNA: TGTGCCAGCAGGGTCAGTTGGGGGGGCAACGAGCAGTACTTC. Amino acids: CASRVSWGGNEQYF. V usage is TRBV6-5 and J usage is TRBJ2-7, with D possibly TRBD2 on 7 matching bases. V dropped 6 bases and J dropped 5 bases, with 17 bases sitting between them. Germline CDR1 and CDR2: MNHEY and SVGAGI. This CDR3 spans 14 amino acids.

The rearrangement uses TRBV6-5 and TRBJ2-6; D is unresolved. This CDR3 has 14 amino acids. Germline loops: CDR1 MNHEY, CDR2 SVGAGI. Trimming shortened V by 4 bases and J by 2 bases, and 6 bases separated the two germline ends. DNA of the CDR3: TGTGCCAGCAGTTCACTCGCTGGGGCCAACGTCCTGACTTTC. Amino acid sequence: CASSSLAGANVLTF.

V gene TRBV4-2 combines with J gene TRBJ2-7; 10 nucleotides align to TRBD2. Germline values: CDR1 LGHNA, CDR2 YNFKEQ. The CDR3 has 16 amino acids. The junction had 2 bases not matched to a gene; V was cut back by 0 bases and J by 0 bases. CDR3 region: CASSQDSGGTSYEQYF. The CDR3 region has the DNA TGTGCCAGCAGCCAAGATAGCGGGGGGACCTCCTACGAGCAGTACTTC.

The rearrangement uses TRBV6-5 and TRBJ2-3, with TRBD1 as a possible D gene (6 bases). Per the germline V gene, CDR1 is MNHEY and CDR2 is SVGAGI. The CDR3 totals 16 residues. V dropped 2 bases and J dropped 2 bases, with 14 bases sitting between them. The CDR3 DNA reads TGTGCCAGCAGTTACCTCAGGGGATGGGACACAGATACGCAGTATTTT. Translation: CASSYLRGWDTDTQYF.

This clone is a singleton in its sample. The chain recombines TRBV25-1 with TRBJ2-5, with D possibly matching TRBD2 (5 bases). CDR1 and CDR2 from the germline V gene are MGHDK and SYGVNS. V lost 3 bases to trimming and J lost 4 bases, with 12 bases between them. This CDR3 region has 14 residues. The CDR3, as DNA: TGTGCCAGCAGTGACCACGGACGGGGAGAGACCCAGTACTTC. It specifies CASSDHGRGETQYF.

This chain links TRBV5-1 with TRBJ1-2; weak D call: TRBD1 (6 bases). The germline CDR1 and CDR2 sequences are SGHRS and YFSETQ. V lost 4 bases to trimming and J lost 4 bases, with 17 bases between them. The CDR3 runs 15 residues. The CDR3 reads CASSVSGAGGYGYTF. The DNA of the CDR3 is TGCGCCAGCAGCGTGTCAGGGGCAGGAGGCTATGGCTACACCTTC.

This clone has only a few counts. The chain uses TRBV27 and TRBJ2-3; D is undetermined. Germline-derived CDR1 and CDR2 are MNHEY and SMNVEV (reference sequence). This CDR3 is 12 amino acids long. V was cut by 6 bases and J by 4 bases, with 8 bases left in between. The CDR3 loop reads CASSSLPDTQYF. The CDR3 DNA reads TGTGCCAGCAGCTCACTACCAGATACGCAGTATTTT.

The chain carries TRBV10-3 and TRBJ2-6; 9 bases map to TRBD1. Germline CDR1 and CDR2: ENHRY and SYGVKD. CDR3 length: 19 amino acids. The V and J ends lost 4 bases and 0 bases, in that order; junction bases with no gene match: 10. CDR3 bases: TGTGCCATCAGTGCTTCACAGGGGGCCTCCTCCTCTGGGGCCAACGTCCTGACTTTC. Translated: CAISASQGASSSGANVLTF.

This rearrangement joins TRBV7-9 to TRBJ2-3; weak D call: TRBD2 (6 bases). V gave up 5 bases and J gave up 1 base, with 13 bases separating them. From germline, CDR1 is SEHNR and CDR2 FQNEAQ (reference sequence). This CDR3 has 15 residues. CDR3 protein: CASSLRTGGTDTQYF. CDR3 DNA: TGTGCCAGCAGCCTGAGGACGGGGGGCACAGATACGCAGTATTTT.